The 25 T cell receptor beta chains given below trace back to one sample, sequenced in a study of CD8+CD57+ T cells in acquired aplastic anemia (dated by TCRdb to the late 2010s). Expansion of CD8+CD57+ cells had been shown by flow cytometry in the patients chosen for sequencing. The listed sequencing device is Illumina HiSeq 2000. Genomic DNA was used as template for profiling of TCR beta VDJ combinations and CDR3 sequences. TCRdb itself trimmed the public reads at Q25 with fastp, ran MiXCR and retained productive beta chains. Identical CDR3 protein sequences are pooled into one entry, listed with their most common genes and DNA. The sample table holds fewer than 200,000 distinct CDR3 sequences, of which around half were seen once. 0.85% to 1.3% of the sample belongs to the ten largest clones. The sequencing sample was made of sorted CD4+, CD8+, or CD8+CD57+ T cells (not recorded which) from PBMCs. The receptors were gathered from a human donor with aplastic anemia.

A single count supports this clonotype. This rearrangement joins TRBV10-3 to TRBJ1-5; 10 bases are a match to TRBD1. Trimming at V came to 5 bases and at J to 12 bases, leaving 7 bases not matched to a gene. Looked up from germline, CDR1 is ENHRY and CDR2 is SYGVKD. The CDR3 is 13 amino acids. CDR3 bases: TGTGCCATCAGTACGACAGGGGGCGAGGTCCAGCATTTT. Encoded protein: CAISTTGGEVQHF.

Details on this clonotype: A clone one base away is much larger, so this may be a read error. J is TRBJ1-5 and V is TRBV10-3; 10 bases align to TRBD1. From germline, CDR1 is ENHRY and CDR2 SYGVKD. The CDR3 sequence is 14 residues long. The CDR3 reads CASSQGQGRQPRHF. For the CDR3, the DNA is TGTGCCAGCAGCCAGGGACAGGGGAGACAGCCCCGGCATTTT.

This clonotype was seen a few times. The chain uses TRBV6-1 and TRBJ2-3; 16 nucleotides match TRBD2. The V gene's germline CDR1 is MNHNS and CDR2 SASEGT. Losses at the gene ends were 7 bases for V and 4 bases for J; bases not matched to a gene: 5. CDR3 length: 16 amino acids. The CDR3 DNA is TGTGCCAGCAATCCGGGACTAGCGGGGGGGCCAGATACGCAGTATTTT. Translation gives CASNPGLAGGPDTQYF.

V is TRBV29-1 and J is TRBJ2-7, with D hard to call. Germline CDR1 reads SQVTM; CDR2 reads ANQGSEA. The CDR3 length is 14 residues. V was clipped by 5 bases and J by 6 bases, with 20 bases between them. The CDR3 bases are TGCAGCGTTTCCTGGACCGATTTAACGGGCGAGCAGTACTTC. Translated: CSVSWTDLTGEQYF.

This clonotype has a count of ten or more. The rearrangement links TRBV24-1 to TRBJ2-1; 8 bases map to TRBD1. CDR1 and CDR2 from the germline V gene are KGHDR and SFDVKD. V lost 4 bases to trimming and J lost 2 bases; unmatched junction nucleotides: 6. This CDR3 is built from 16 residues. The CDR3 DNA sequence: TGTGCCACCAGTGAAAGTCGACAGGGGACCTACAATGAGCAGTTCTTC. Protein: CATSESRQGTYNEQFF.

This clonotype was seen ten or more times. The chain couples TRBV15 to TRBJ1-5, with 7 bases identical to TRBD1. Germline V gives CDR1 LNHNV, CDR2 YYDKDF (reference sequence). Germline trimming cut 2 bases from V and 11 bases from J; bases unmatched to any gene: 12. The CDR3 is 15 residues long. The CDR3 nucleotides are TGTGCCACCAGCAGACCAGGGACAGCGGTCACGGCCCAGCATTTT. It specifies CATSRPGTAVTAQHF.

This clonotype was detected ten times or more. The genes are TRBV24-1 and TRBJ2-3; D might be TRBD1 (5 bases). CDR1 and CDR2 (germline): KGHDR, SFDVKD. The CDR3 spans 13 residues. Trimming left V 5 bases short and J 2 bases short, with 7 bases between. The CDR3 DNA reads TGTGCCACCAGTGGGGGCAACACAGATACGCAGTATTTT. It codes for CATSGGNTDTQYF.

The CDR3 loop is CASSETSAVYEQYF. CDR3 sequence (DNA): TGCGCCAGCAGTGAGACTAGCGCCGTCTACGAGCAGTACTTC. The rearrangement uses TRBV10-1 and TRBJ2-7; TRBD2 aligns across 7 bases. CDR1 and CDR2 (germline): WNHNN, SYGVQD (reference sequence). This CDR3 contains 14 residues. V shed 2 bases, J shed 3 bases, and the junction held 4 bases outside the gene matches.

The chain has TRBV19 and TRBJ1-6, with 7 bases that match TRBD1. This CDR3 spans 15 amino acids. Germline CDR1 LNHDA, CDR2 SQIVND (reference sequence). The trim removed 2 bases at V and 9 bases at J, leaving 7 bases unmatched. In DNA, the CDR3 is TGTGCCAGTAGTATAACAGGGGTGGAAAGTTCACCCCTCCACTTT. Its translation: CASSITGVESSPLHF.

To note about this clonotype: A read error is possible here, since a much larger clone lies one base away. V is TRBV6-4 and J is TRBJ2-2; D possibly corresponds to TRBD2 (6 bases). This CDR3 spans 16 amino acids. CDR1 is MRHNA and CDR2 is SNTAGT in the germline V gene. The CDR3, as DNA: TGTGCCAGCAGTGACGGGCAGGGAGGAAACATCGGGGAGCTGTTTTTT. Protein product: CASSDGQGGNIGELFF.

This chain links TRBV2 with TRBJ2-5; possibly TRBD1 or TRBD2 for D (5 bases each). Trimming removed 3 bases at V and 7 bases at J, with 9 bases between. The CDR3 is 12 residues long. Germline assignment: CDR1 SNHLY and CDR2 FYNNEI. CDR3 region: CASSEGVGTQYF. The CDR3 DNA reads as TGTGCCAGCAGTGAGGGGGTCGGGACCCAGTACTTC.

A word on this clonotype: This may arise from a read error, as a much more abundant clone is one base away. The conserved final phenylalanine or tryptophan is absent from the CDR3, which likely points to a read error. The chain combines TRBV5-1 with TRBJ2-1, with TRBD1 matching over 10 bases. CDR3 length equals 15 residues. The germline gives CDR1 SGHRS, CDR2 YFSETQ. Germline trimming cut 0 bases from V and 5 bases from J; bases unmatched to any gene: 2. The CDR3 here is CASSLGDRGNNEQFL. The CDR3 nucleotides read TGCGCCAGCAGCTTGGGGGACAGGGGAAACAATGAGCAGTTCCTC.

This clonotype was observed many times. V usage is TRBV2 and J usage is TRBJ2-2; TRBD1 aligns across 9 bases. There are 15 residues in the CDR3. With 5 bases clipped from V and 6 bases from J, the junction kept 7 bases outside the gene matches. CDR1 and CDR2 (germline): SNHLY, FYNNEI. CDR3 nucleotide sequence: TGTGCCAGCAGTAGGACAGGGGCGGGACCCGGGGAGCTGTTTTTT. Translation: CASSRTGAGPGELFF.

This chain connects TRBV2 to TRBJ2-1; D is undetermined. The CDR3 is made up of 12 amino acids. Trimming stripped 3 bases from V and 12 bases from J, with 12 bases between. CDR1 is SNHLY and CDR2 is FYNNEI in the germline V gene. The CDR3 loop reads CASSDEAPRQFF. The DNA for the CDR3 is TGTGCCAGCAGTGACGAGGCCCCCAGGCAGTTCTTC.

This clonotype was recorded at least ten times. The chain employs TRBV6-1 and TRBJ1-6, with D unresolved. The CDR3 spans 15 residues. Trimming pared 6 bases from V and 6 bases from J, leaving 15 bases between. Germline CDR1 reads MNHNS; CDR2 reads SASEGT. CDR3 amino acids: CASRQSRDPNSPLHF. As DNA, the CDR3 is TGTGCCAGCAGACAAAGCCGGGATCCTAATTCACCCCTCCACTTT.

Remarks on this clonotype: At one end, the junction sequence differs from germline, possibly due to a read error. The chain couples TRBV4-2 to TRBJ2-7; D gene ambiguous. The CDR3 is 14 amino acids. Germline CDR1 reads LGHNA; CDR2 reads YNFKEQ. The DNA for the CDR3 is TGTGCCAGCACCCAAGGTATGGGCACCTACGAGCAGTACTTC. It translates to CASTQGMGTYEQYF.

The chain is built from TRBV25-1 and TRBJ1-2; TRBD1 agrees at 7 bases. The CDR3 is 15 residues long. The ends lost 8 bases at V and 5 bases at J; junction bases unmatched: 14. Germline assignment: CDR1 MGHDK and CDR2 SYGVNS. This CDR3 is CASVSRTGVTYGYTF. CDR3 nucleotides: TGTGCCAGCGTATCTAGAACAGGGGTCACGTATGGCTACACCTTC.

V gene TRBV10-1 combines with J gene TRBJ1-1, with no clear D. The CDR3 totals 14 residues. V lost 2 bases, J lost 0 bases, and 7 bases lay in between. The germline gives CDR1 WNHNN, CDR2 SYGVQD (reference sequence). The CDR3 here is CASSERRMNTEAFF. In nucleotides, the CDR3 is TGCGCCAGCAGTGAGAGGCGGATGAACACTGAAGCTTTCTTT.

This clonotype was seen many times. In nucleotides, the CDR3 is TGTGCCAGCAGTGCCCGAATAGGGACTAGCGGGGGGCAAGAGACCCAGTACTTC. Translation gives CASSARIGTSGGQETQYF. The chain uses TRBV2 and TRBJ2-5; 15 nucleotides agree with TRBD2. This CDR3 contains 18 residues. V trimming: 4 bases; J trimming: 2 bases; junction bases outside the gene matches: 8. Germline values: CDR1 SNHLY, CDR2 FYNNEI.

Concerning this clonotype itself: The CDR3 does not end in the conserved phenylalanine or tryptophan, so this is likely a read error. The CDR3 here is CATSRANSPLHS. The CDR3 nucleotides are TGTGCCACCAGCAGAGCGAATTCACCCCTCCACTCT. The chain has TRBV15 and TRBJ1-6; no clear D gene. Germline CDR1 reads LNHNV; CDR2 reads YYDKDF (reference sequence). V gave up 1 base and J gave up 7 bases, with 2 bases separating them. The CDR3 extends over 12 amino acids.

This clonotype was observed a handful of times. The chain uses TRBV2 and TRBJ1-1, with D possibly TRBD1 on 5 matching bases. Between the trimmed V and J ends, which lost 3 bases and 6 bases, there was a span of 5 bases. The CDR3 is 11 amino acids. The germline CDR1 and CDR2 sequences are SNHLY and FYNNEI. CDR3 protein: CASSDRAEAFF. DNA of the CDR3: TGTGCCAGCAGTGACAGGGCTGAAGCTTTCTTT.

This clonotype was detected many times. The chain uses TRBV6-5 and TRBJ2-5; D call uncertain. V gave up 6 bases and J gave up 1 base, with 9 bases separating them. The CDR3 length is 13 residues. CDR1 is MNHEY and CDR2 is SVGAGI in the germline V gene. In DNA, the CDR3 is TGTGCCAGCAGCTCTTTGGCCCAAGAGACCCAGTACTTC. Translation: CASSSLAQETQYF.

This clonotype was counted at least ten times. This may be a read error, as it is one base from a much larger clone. The CDR3 DNA is TGCGCCAGCAATCTGGGACTACCTTCATCGGGGGAGCAGTACTTC. Its translation: CASNLGLPSSGEQYF. V is TRBV5-1 and J is TRBJ2-7; the match to TRBD2 covers 7 bases. This CDR3 region has 15 residues. CDR1 and CDR2 from the germline V gene are SGHRS and YFSETQ. V was clipped by 6 bases and J by 7 bases; unmatched bases: 16.

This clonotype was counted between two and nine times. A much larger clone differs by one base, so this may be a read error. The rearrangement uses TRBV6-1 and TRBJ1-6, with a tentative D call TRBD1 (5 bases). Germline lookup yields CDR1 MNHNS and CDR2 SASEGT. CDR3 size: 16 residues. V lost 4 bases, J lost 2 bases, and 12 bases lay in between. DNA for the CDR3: TGTGCCAGCAGTGTGAGGGGAAGGCCCTATAATTCACCCCTCCACTTT. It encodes CASSVRGRPYNSPLHF.

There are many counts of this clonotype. CDR3 in amino acids: CSVVENEQFF. The CDR3 coding sequence is TGCAGCGTTGTAGAGAATGAGCAGTTCTTC. V and J are TRBV29-1 and TRBJ2-1; no firm D call. V lost 4 bases and J 7 bases, leaving 5 bases between the germline ends. The CDR3 runs to 10 residues. Germline loops: CDR1 SQVTM, CDR2 ANQGSEA.